This T cell receptor beta chain was sequenced during a study of CD8+CD57+ T cells in acquired aplastic anemia listed by TCRdb under 2018. Regarding the study in general: A mean of roughly 3.2 ug of DNA, ranging from about 0.2 to 27.4 ug, was extracted from sorted CD4+ and CD8+ cells. A CD8+CD57+ expansion meant a frequency higher than the mean frequency seen in healthy subjects.

CDR1 and CDR2, per the germline V gene (reference sequence), are LNHDA and SQIVND. From V the trimming removes 5 bases and from J it removes 1 base, while the gene matches leave 4 bases of the junction unaccounted for. The CDR3 numbers 14 residues from cysteine through phenylalanine. This entry keeps only the CDR3 DNA: 42 bases, framed from base 1. Patients chosen for sequencing had shown expansion of CD8+CD57+ cells by flow cytometry. All patients had severe acquired aplastic anemia diagnosed by International Study of Aplastic Anemia and Agranulocytosis and Camitta criteria. No therapy had been received by the patients at the time of blood sampling. TCR repertoires of sorted CD4+ and CD8+ blood T cells from severe aplastic anemia patients and healthy subjects were deep-sequenced in the study. In the USA, patient enrollment took place under clinicaltrials.gov protocols 00001620, 01623167, 00001397, 00071045, 00081523 and 00961064. Ficoll-Paque density gradient centrifugation was used to isolate peripheral blood mononuclear cells. Before DNA was extracted, CD4+ and CD8+ T cells were sorted using either FACS or magnetic beads.

About this clonotype itself: Its antigen remains unidentified. Base quality data are lacking; no much larger clone is found one base away.

General study outcomes and caveats: Patients and healthy controls showed no significant difference in CD8+ Simpson's diversity (P=0.060). Although roughly 29 CD8+ CDR3 sequences were shared by patients and controls, these sequences appeared highly expressed in patients and within the immunodominant clones of patients.

Profiling of TCR beta VDJ combinations and CDR3 sequences used genomic DNA as the template. An Illumina HiSeq 2000 was the platform used for TCR repertoire sequencing. Turning to the authors' computational methods: Repertoires were assessed using TRBV/TRBJ rearrangement plots, CDR3 size and DJ length profiles, and Simpson's diversity index. The most abundant DNA sequence in the deep sequencing data was taken as the immunodominant clone. CDR3 amino acid sequences were screened for sharing across subjects and compared with published repertoires and the VDJdb database. Using fastp at Q25 and MiXCR, TCRdb reprocessed the public reads and kept productive beta chains. A single entry per CDR3 protein holds the most common genes and DNA from its merged rows. The V and J calls were not made by the authors but by TCRdb's processing. In this sample the table shows about 160,000 distinct CDR3 sequences, 45% to 55% of which occur a single time. The ten top clones hold over 25% of the sample.

The chain is assembled from TRBV19 and TRBJ1-1, with 7 middle bases fitting TRBD1. The receptor comes from a human donor with aplastic anemia. What was sequenced was sorted CD4+, CD8+, or CD8+CD57+ T cells (not recorded which) from PBMCs. The DNA sequence reads TGTGCCAGTAGTCTTCAGGGGGGGAACACTGAAGCTTTCTTT. It is translated as CASSLQGGNTEAFF. With the rest looked up from the reference TRBV19 and TRBJ1-1 genes rather than sequenced, the full variable domain is DGGITQSPKYLFRKEGQNVTLSCEQNLNHDAMYWYRQDPGQGLRLIYYSQIVNDFQKGDIAEGYSVSREKKESFPLTVTSAQKNPTAFYLCASSLQGGNTEAFFGQGTRLTVV.